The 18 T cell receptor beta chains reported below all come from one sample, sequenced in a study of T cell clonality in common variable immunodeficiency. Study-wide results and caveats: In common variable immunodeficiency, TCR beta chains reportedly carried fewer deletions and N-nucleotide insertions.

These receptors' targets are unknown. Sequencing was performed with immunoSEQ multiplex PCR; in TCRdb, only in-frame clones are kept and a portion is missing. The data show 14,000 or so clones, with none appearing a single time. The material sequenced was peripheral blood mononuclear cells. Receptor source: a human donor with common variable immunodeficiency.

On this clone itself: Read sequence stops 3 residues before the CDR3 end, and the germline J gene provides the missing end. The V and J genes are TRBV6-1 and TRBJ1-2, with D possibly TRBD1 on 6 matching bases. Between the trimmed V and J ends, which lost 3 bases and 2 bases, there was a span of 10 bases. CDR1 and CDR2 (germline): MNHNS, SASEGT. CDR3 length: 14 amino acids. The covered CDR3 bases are TGTGCCAGCAGTGATGGACAGAAGAACTATGGC. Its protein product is CASSDGQKNYG. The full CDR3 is CASSDGQKNYGYTF.

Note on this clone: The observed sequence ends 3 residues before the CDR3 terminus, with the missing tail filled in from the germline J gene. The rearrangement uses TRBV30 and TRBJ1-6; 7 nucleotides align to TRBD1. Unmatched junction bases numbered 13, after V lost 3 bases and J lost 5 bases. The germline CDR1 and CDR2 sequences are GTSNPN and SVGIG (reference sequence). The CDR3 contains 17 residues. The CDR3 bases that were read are TGTGCCTGGAGGCCTCTAAGGGACAGAACAAATAATTCACCC. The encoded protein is CAWRPLRDRTNNSP. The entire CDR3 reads CAWRPLRDRTNNSPLHF.

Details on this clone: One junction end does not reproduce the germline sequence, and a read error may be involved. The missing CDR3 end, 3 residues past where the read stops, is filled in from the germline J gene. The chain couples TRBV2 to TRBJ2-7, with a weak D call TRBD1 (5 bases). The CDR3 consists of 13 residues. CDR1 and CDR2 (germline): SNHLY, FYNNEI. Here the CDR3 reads CASEAGPSHEQYF. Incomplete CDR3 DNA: TGTGCCAGCGAGGCAGGGCCCTCCCACGAG.

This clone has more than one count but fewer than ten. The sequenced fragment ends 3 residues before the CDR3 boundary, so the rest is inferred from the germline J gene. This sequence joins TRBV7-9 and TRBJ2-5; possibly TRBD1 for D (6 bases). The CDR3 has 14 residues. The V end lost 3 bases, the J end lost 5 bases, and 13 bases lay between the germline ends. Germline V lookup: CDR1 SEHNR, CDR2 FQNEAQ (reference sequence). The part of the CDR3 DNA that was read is TGTGCCAGCAGCTTTTTTTGGACAGCGGAGACC. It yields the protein CASSFFWTAET. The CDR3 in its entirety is CASSFFWTAETQYF.

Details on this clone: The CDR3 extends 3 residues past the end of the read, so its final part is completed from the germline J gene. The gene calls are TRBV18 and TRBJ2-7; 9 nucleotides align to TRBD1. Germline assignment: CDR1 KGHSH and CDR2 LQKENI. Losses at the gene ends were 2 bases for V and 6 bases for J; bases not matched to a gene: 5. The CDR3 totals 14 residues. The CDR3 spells CASSPSGQGREQYF. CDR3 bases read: TGTGCCAGCTCACCATCGGGACAGGGCCGCGAG.

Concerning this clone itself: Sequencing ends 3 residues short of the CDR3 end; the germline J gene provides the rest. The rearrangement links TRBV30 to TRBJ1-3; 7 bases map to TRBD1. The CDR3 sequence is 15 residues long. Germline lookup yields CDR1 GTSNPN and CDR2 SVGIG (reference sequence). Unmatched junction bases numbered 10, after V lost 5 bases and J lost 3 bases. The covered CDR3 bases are TGTGCCTGGTCCACAGGGGTCGGGATTGGAAACACC. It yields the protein CAWSTGVGIGNT. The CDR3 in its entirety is CAWSTGVGIGNTIYF.

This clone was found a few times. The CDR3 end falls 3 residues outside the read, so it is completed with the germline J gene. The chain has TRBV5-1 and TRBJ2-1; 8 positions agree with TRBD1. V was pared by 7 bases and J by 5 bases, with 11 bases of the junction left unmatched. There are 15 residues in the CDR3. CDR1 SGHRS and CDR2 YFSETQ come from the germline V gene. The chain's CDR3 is CASGGQAGDNNEQFF. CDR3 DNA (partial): TGCGCCAGCGGGGGACAGGCAGGGGACAACAATGAG.

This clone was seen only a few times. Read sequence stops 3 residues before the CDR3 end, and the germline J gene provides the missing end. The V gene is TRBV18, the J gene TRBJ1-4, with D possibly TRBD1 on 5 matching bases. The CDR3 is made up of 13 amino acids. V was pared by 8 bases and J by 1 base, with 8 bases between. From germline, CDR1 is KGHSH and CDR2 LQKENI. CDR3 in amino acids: CASRRGTNEKLFF. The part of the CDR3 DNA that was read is TGTGCCAGCAGGAGGGGAACTAATGAAAAA.

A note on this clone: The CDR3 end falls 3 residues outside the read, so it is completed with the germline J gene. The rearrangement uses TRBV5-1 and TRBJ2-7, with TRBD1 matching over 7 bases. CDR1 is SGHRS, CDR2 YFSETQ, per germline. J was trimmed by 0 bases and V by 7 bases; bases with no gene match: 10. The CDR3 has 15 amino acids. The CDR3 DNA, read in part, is TGCGCCAGCCAGGCGGCTGACAGGGCCTCCTACGAG. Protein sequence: CASQAADRASYE. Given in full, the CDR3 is CASQAADRASYEQYF.

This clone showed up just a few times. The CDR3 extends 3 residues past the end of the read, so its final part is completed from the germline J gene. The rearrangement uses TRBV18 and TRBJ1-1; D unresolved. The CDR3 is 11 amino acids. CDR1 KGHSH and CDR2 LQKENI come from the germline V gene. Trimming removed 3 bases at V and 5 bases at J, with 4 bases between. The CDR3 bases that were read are TGTGCCAGCTCACCGCAGACTGAA. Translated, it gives CASSPQTE. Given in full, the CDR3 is CASSPQTEAFF.

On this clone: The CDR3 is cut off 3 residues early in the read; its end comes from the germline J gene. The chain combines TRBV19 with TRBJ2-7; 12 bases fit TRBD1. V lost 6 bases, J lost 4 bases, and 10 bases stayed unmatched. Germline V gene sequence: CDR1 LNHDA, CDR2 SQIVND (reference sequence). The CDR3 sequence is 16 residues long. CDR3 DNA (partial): TGTGCCAGTAGCTCCCCCCGGGACAGGGGGCGTTACGAG. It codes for CASSSPRDRGRYE. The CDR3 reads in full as CASSSPRDRGRYEQYF. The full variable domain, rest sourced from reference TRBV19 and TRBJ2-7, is DGGITQSPKYLFRKEGQNVTLSCEQNLNHDAMYWYRQDPGQGLRLIYYSQIVNDFQKGDIAEGYSVSREKKESFPLTVTSAQKNPTAFYLCASSSPRDRGRYEQYFGPGTRLTVT.

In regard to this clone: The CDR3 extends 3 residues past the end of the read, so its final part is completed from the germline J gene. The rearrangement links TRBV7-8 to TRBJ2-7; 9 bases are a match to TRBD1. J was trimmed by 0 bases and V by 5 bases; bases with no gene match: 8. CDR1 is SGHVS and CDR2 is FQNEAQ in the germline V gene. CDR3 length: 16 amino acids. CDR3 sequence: CASSPMDRGGSYEQYF. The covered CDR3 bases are TGTGCCAGCAGCCCCATGGACAGGGGTGGCTCCTACGAG.

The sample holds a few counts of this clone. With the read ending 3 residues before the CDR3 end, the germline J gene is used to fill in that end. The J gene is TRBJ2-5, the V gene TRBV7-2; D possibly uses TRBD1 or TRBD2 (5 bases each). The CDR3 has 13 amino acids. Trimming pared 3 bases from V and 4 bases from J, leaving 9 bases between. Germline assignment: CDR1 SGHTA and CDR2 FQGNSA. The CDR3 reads CASSLRGGETQYF. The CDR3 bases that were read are TGTGCCAGCAGCTTGAGGGGCGGAGAGACC.

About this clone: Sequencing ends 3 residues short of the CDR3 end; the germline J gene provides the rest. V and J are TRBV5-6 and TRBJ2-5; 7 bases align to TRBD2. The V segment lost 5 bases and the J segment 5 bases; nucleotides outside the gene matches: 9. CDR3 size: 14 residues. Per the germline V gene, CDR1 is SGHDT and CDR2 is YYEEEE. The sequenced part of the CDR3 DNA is TGTGCCAGCAGTTCGTACAGCGGGGCCGAGACC. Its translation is CASSSYSGAET. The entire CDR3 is CASSSYSGAETQYF.

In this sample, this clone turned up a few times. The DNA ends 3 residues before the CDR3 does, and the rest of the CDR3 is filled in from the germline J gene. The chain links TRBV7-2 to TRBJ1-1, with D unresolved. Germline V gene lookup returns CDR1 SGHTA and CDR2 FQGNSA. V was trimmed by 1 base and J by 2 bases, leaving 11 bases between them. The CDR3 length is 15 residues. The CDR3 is CASSLVAGSNTEAFF. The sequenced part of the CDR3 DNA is TGTGCCAGCAGCTTAGTGGCGGGCAGCAACACTGAA.

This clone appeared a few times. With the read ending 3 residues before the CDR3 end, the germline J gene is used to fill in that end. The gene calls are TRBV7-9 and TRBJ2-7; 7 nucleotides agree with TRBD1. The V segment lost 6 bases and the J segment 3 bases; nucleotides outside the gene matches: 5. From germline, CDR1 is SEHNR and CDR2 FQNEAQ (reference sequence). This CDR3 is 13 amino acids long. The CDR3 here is CASSRDSFYEQYF. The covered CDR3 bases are TGTGCCAGCAGTCGGGACAGCTTCTACGAG. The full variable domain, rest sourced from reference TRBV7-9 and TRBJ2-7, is DTGVSQNPRHKITKRGQNVTFRCDPISEHNRLYWYRQTLGQGPEFLTYFQNEAQLEKSRLLSDRFSAERPKGSFSTLEIQRTEQGDSAMYLCASSRDSFYEQYFGPGTRLTVT.

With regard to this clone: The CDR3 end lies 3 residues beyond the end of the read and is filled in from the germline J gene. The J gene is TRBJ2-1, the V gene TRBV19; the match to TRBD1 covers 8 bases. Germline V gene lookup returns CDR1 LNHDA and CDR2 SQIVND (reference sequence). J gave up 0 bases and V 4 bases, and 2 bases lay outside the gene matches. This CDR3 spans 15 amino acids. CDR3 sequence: CASSSDRGSYNEQFF. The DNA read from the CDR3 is TGTGCCAGTAGTAGCGACAGGGGCTCCTACAATGAG. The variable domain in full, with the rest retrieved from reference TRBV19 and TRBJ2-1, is DGGITQSPKYLFRKEGQNVTLSCEQNLNHDAMYWYRQDPGQGLRLIYYSQIVNDFQKGDIAEGYSVSREKKESFPLTVTSAQKNPTAFYLCASSSDRGSYNEQFFGPGTRLTVL.

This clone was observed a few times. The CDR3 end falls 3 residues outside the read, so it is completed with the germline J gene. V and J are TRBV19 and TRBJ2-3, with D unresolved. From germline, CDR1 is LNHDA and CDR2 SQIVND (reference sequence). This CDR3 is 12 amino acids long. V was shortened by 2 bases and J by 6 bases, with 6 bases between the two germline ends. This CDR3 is CASSITGDTQYF. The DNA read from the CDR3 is TGTGCCAGTAGTATAACCGGTGATACG.